This T cell receptor beta chain was documented in a study of cytomegalovirus exposure and HLA in healthy donors. Turning to the study itself: An earlier analysis found fewer than 140 million unique TCR beta sequences from 150 million to 200 million T cells.

This CDR3 is built from 17 residues. Trimming at V came to 4 bases and at J to 6 bases, leaving 7 bases not matched to a gene. Germline assignment: CDR1 MNHEY and CDR2 SMNVEV (reference sequence). Only a few counts were recorded for this clone. PCR primers comprised 60 Vbeta and 13 Jbeta primers. Sequencing was performed with immunoSEQ multiplex PCR; in TCRdb, only in-frame clones are kept and a portion is missing. The data show roughly 200,000 clones, about 90% seen once. The specimen sequenced was PBMCs. The chain couples TRBV27 to TRBJ2-1, with TRBD2 matching 15 bases. The TCR was taken from a man younger than 45 in good health and CMV-seronegative. Here the CDR3 DNA reads TGTGCCAGCAGTTCCCGGACTAGCGGGAGGGCCTCCAATGAGCAGTTCTTC. Its protein product is CASSSRTSGRASNEQFF.